This T cell receptor beta chain was obtained from a study of metastatic and nonmetastatic thyroid tumors. TCRdb called clones again from the PCR reads with MiXCR. The sample contains 90,000 or so clones, around 7.8% of which appear only once. The V gene end was trimmed by 0 bases and the J gene end by 5 bases; junction bases not matched to a gene: 9. The CDR3 sequence is 16 residues long. Germline lookup yields CDR1 MNHEY and CDR2 SVGAGI. No patient received treatment before thyroid surgery. By share, this clone ranks as medium-sized (0.01 to 0.1%). J is TRBJ1-1 and V is TRBV6-5, with 7 bases matching TRBD1. Sequencing used blood. The source of this sequence is a female donor with papillary thyroid cancer or a benign thyroid nodule (not recorded which). Some clones in this sample may be carry-over from other donors' samples. The CDR3 DNA reads TGTGCCAGCAGTTACTCACGTAGGGGGCGTAGGACTGAAGCTTTCTTT. Translated, it gives CASSYSRRGRRTEAFF.